This T cell receptor (beta chain) was identified during a study of shared clonotypes between healthy human individuals (dated by TCRdb to the early 2020s). About the study as a whole: The cohort comprised two women and three men aged 18 to 49 years. For each donor, CD4 naive and CD4 memory were each run on three plates, CD8 naive on two plates, and CD8 memory on one plate. To estimate repertoire size and how much clonotype sharing occurs between individuals, the study deeply sequenced the blood TCR repertoires of about five healthy adults. To increase sequencing depth and limit assay-specific biases, TCR repertoire library preparation and sequencing were carried out by different laboratories using diverse techniques. Per donor, leukapheresis produced somewhere between about 0.9 and 9.5 billion PBMCs.

Overall study results and their limits: Pairwise subsampling led to the expectation that sequencing depth would affect the degree of clonotype sharing among donors. Sharing across four donors was observed for around 5% of naive CD4, around 3.5% of naive CD8, 2% to 2.5% of memory CD4, and roughly 0.4% of memory CD8 clonotypes. Even with the large sequencing depth, rarefaction of the sorted-subset datasets indicated that sequencing was incomplete. The small number of donors limited the genetic and exposure-history diversity represented. Estimated clonotype richness was generally larger for naive than for memory subsets. Higher generation probabilities were observed for clonotypes shared by all four sorted-subset donors than for non-shared clonotypes. Sampling was restricted to blood, and TCR repertoires in tissue are likely to differ from TCR repertoires in blood.

TCR CDR3 regions were amplified from genomic DNA by multiplex PCR using the deep immunoSEQ assay. Extracted genomic DNA from each cell subset was distributed evenly across all wells of several immunoSEQ 96-well plates, and each plate was treated as a replicate. For sorted subsets, around 200 ng genomic DNA, equal to 30,000 or so T cell genomes, was loaded into each replicate PCR. Purified libraries were quantified with a Qubit 3.0 fluorometer, sized on a Bioanalyzer 2100, and re-quantified with the KAPA Library Quantification kit. Every immunoSEQ 96-well plate was sequenced on a separate single-read 150-cycle Illumina NextSeq 550 flow cell. The authors' analysis ran thus. Because the immunoSEQ output included only junctional sequences and no quality scores, the filtering could not be the same as the filtering used for full-length reads. Sequences were annotated with PyIR, a Python wrapper for IgBLAST v1.9, and V/J genes and CDR3 were assigned using IMGT germline references. Reads with weak V/J assignments (E-value above 1e-6), missing CDR3, stop codons, out-of-frame junctions, or ambiguous translated residues were removed. V3J clonotypes were defined as sequences sharing the same inferred V gene, J gene, and CDR3 amino acid sequence. To compute the percentage overlap between repertoires, the number of shared unique clonotypes was divided by the size of the smaller repertoire. Repertoire richness was assessed with RTK rarefaction, the Chao1 estimator, and Recon v2.1 estimates of unobserved clonotypes. Generation probabilities were computed with OLGA for all TCRbeta clonotypes obtained by the gDNA method from a few donors. TCRdb carries this immuneACCESS record with in-frame sequences only. Its versions omit some clonotypes, under half of them owing to an unresolved V gene in the studies checked, with the rest unexplained. V and J calls plus clone size are reproduced from that table; the DNA served to infer D and trimming. The sample data list about 550,000 clones, and roughly 96% of these were observed just once. The top ten clonotypes cover about 0.11% of the sample.

For the CD8 naive samples, CD45RO-negative cells were positively selected for CCR7, yielding a CD45RA+CCR7+ population from which TemRA cells were excluded. The donors were healthy, HIV-negative adults with no recently reported acute infections or vaccinations. All donors were Caucasian adults living in Nashville, Tennessee, USA. Blood was collected by leukapheresis, and PBMCs were isolated by Ficoll-Histopaque density gradient centrifugation and then cryopreserved in liquid nitrogen vapor phase. Analytical flow cytometry was used to check the purity and quantity of every magnetically sorted T cell population. Genomic DNA was isolated from each sorted fraction and quantified by UV absorbance on a Nanodrop 2000c. Measured from the cysteine to the phenylalanine, the CDR3 is 14 residues long. Just the 42-base CDR3 DNA is kept, in frame starting at base 1. The V and J ends are trimmed by 9 bases and 8 bases, leaving 21 bases between them. Based on the germline V gene (reference sequence), the CDR1 and CDR2 sequences are SGHNT and YYREEE.

On this clone itself: This receptor's antigen is unknown. The sample holds no much larger clone one base away, and base qualities are not on file.

The clonotype comes from a young woman in good health. The sequencing input was naive CD8+ T cells sorted from blood. What this sample's cell subset or site label stands for: CD45RA+CCR7+. Recombination linked TRBV5-4 to TRBJ2-1; TRBD2 is a possible D gene, resting on 6 matching bases. Here is the DNA: TGTGCCACCCGAGAGGGACTGAGCGGCCATGAGCAGTTCTTC. The encoded protein is CATREGLSGHEQFF.